This is a list of T cell receptor beta chains from one sample in a study of blood T cell repertoires in COVID-19. Method: immunoSEQ multiplex PCR; TCRdb's copy keeps in-frame clones and lacks some. The sample lists approximately 400,000 clones, roughly four fifths occurring once. Sequences were obtained from peripheral blood. These receptors were collected from a human donor with acute or convalescent COVID-19. The donor label of this sample is uncertain. Each CDR3 is given with its conserved first and last residue. D genes are given only for firm matches. The size entry is marked missing in some rows and otherwise reads once, few, many or a size class.

J gene	D gene	V gene	clone size	CDR3 DNA	CDR3 protein
TRBJ2-5	TRBD1	TRBV27	.	TGTGCCAGCAGTTTACTTGGCAGGGGGCGAGAGACCCAGTACTTC	CASSLLGRGRETQYF
TRBJ2-1	.	TRBV5-1	.	TGCGCCAGCAGCCCACAGGGCAATGAGCAGTTCTTC	CASSPQGNEQFF
TRBJ2-3	.	TRBV29-1	once	TGCAGCGTTGTAAACTTTCTAAGCACAGATACGCAGTATTTT	CSVVNFLSTDTQYF
TRBJ2-7	TRBD1	TRBV6-1	.	TGTGCCAGCAGTGAGGGACAGGCCCCCTACGAGCAGTACTTC	CASSEGQAPYEQYF
TRBJ2-2	.	TRBV5-5	.	TGTGCCAGCAGCTTCGGGTACACCGGGGAGCTGTTTTTT	CASSFGYTGELFF
TRBJ2-5	.	TRBV19	.	TGTGCCAGTAGTATAGATCATGGCGCAGGGAGGACCCAAGAGACCCAGTACTTC	CASSIDHGAGRTQETQYF
TRBJ2-1	.	TRBV18	.	TGTGCCAGCTTGCGGGACAATGAGCAGTTCTTC	CASLRDNEQFF
TRBJ2-7	TRBD1	TRBV10-2	many	TGCGCCAGCAGTGAGCCAATCCAGGGGGCCCCTTCGGACGAGCAGTACTTC	CASSEPIQGAPSDEQYF
TRBJ2-3	TRBD1	TRBV4-1	.	TGCGCCAGCAGCTTCCGGGACAGGGACACAGATACGCAGTATTTT	CASSFRDRDTDTQYF
TRBJ1-2	.	TRBV11-2	.	TGTGCCAGCAGCTCGGGGGGGAGCTCCTATGGCTACACCTTC	CASSSGGSSYGYTF
TRBJ1-1	.	TRBV25-1	.	TGTGCCAGCAGTACAGGGAGTTGGACTGAAGCTTTCTTT	CASSTGSWTEAFF
TRBJ1-1	.	TRBV19	.	TGTGCCAGTAGTATAGAGGGCAGGAGGGTAGGAGCTTTCTTT	CASSIEGRRVGAFF
TRBJ2-3	TRBD2	TRBV11-2	.	TGTGCCAGCAGCCGTCCCACAACTAGCGGTCCCACAGATACGCAGTATTTT	CASSRPTTSGPTDTQYF
TRBJ1-4	.	TRBV19	.	TGTGCCAGTAGTATGGGGCAGGCGTATGAAAAACTGTTTTTT	CASSMGQAYEKLFF
TRBJ1-1	.	TRBV28	.	TGTGCCAGCAGTTTACCGGGGTGGAGCACTGAAGCTTTCTTT	CASSLPGWSTEAFF
TRBJ2-3	TRBD2	TRBV9	.	TGTGCCAGCAGCGTGTCCCCGGGACTAGCTAATACGCAGTATTTT	CASSVSPGLANTQYF
TRBJ2-1	TRBD2	TRBV7-2	.	TGTGCCAGCAGCTTAGGAGGACTAGCGGCCCAATGGTTCTACAATGAGCAGTTCTTC	CASSLGGLAAQWFYNEQFF
TRBJ2-7	.	TRBV9	.	TGTGCCAGCAGCCCAGGGGTTAGCTCCTACGAGCAGTACTTC	CASSPGVSSYEQYF
TRBJ2-7	TRBD1	TRBV11-2	.	TGTGCCAGCAGCTTGGACAGGGGGTTCCACGAGCAGTACTTC	CASSLDRGFHEQYF
TRBJ2-7	TRBD2	TRBV7-6	.	TGTGCCAGCAGCCTGAGACCCTCTAGCGGGAGAGACGAGCAGTACTTC	CASSLRPSSGRDEQYF
TRBJ1-5	TRBD1	TRBV5-6	.	TGTGCCAGCAGCTTGGGACAGGGGGCTCGTGGTGGCAATCAGCCCCAGCATTTT	CASSLGQGARGGNQPQHF
TRBJ1-5	.	TRBV18	once	TGTGCCAGCTCTGCCTTCGGGACACAAAGCAATCAGCCCCAGCATTTT	CASSAFGTQSNQPQHF
TRBJ1-1	TRBD1	TRBV4-2	.	TGTGCCAGCAGCCAAGAGGGGACAGAGGACACTGAAGCTTTCTTT	CASSQEGTEDTEAFF
TRBJ2-6	TRBD1	TRBV27	.	TGTGCCAGCAGTTTACGGACAGGGTCCTCTGGGGCCAACGTCCTGACTTTC	CASSLRTGSSGANVLTF
TRBJ1-3	.	TRBV5-1	once	TGCGCCAGCAGCTTGGAAGGACGGGGTGGAAACACCATATATTTT	CASSLEGRGGNTIYF
TRBJ1-2	.	TRBV5-5	few	TGTGCCAGCAGCTCGGAGGGGATTGGGTATGGCTACACCTTC	CASSSEGIGYGYTF
TRBJ1-1	TRBD1	TRBV6-5	.	TGTGCCAGCACCTTGCATTCAGGGGGTAGAACTGAAGCTTTCTTT	CASTLHSGGRTEAFF
TRBJ1-4	.	TRBV9	few	TGTGCCAGCAGCGTCAGTGGTAATGAAAAACTGTTTTTT	CASSVSGNEKLFF
TRBJ2-2	.	TRBV12-3/TRBV12-4	.	TGTGCCAGCAGTTTTACGAACACCGGGGAGCTGTTTTTT	CASSFTNTGELFF
TRBJ1-5	TRBD1	TRBV4-2	.	TGTGCCAGCAGCCGGGGACAGATAGGAGGCAATCAGCCCCAGCATTTT	CASSRGQIGGNQPQHF
TRBJ1-1	.	TRBV18	once	TGTGCCAGCTCACTGACAGGTCTTGAAGCTTTCTTT	CASSLTGLEAFF
TRBJ1-5	TRBD1	TRBV19	few	TGTGCCAGTAGTTCCCACAGGGGGCTCGTAGGCAATCAGCCCCAGCATTTT	CASSSHRGLVGNQPQHF
TRBJ1-4	.	TRBV4-2	.	TGTGCCAGCAGCCAGAACATGAAACTGTTTTTT	CASSQNMKLFF
TRBJ2-5	TRBD2	TRBV6-1	.	TGTGCCAGCAGTCAAGGGACTAGCGGGGTTCAAGAGACCCAGTACTTC	CASSQGTSGVQETQYF
TRBJ2-5	.	TRBV12-3/TRBV12-4	few	TGTGCCAGCTCCGGGCCAGCGGGAGAGACCCAGTACTTC	CASSGPAGETQYF
TRBJ1-5	.	TRBV23-1	.	TGCGCCAGCAGTCAATGTAGTATAAGAGAGCTCTATAGCAATCAGCCCCAGCATTTT	CASSQCSIRELYSNQPQHF
TRBJ1-1	.	TRBV5-1	.	TGCGCCAGCAGCTTGGTACTAAACACTGAAGCTTTCTTT	CASSLVLNTEAFF
TRBJ1-1	.	TRBV5-1	.	TGCGCCAGCAGCTTGACCGGAGAGACTGAAGCTTTCTTT	CASSLTGETEAFF
TRBJ2-1	TRBD2	TRBV7-8	few	TGTGCCAGCAGCTCCGAGCGGGGTGTAGGGTTGGGCAATGAGCAGTTCTTC	CASSSERGVGLGNEQFF
TRBJ2-3	TRBD1	TRBV2	once	TGTGCCAGCAGGGTGACAGGGGTCGGCACAGATACGCAGTATTTT	CASRVTGVGTDTQYF